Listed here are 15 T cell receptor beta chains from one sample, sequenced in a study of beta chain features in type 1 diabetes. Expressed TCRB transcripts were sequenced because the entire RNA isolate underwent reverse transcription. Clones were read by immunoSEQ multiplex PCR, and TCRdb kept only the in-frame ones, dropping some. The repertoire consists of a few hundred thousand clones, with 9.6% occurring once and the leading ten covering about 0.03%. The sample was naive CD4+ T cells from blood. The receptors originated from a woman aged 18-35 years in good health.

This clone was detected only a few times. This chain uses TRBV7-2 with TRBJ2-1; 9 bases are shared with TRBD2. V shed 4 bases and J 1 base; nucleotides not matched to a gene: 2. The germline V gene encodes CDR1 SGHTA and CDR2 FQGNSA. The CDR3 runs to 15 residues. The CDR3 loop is CASSSLAGSYNEQFF. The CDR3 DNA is TGTGCCAGCAGCTCCCTAGCGGGGTCCTACAATGAGCAGTTCTTC.

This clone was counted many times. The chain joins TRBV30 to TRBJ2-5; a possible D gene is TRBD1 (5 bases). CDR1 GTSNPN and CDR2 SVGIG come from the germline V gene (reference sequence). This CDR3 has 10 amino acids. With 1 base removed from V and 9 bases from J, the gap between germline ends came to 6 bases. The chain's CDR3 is CAWSATAQYF. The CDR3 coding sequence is TGTGCCTGGAGTGCGACAGCCCAGTACTTC.

The CDR3 spells CASTSPGNYGYTF. The CDR3 DNA is TGTGCCAGCACCTCCCCAGGGAACTATGGCTACACCTTC. The V gene is TRBV25-1, the J gene TRBJ1-2; possible D gene TRBD1, 5 bases. Trimming took 7 bases from V and 2 from J, leaving 11 bases between them. Germline lookup yields CDR1 MGHDK and CDR2 SYGVNS. The CDR3 is 13 residues long.

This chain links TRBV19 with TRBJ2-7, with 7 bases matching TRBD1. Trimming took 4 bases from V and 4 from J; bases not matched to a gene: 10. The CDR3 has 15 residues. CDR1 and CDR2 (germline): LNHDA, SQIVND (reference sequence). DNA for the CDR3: TGTGCCAGTAGTAATACAGGGGCAGATGGGTACGAGCAGTACTTC. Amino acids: CASSNTGADGYEQYF.

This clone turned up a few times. In DNA form, the CDR3 reads TGTGCCAGCAGCCGAACAGGGGGAATCAGGGTCACCGGGGAGCTGTTTTTT. This translates into CASSRTGGIRVTGELFF. The chain links TRBV5-4 to TRBJ2-2; TRBD1 matches at 8 bases. Germline-derived CDR1 and CDR2 are SGHNT and YYREEE (reference sequence). The CDR3 has 17 amino acids. V shed 4 bases, J shed 4 bases, and the junction held 12 bases outside the gene matches.

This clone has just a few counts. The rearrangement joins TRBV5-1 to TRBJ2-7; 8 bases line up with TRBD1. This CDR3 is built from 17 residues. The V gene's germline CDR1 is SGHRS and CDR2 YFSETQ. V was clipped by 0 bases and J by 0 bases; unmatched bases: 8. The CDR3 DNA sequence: TGCGCCAGCAGCTTGGGGGTTACAGGGGGGAGCTCCTACGAGCAGTACTTC. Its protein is CASSLGVTGGSSYEQYF.

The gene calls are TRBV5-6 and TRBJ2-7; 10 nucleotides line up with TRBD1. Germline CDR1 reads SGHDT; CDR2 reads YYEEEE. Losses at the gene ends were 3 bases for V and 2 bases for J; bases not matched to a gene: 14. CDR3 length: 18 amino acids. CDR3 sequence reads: CASSSPNRDRGFPYEQYF. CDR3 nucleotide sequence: TGTGCCAGCAGCTCACCTAACCGGGACAGGGGATTTCCCTACGAGCAGTACTTC.

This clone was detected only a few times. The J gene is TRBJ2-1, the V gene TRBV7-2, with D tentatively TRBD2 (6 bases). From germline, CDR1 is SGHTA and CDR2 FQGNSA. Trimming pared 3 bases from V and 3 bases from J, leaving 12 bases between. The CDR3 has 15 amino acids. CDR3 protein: CASSFGGSLYNEQFF. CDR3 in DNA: TGTGCCAGCAGCTTCGGGGGTTCCCTCTACAATGAGCAGTTCTTC.

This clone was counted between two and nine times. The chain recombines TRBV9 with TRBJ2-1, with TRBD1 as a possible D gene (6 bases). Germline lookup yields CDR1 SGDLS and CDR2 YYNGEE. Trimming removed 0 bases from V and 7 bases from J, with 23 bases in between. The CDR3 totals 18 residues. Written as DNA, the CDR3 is TGTGCCAGCAGCGTAGCCGGACAGACACGACCCTCAGGGAATGAGCAGTTCTTC. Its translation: CASSVAGQTRPSGNEQFF.

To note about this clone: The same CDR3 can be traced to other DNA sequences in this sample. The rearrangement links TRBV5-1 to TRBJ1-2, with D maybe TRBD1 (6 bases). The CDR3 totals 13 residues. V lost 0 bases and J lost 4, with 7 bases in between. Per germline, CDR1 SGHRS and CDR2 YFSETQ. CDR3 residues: CASSLDRAYGYTF. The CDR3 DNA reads TGCGCCAGCAGCTTGGACAGGGCCTATGGCTACACCTTC.

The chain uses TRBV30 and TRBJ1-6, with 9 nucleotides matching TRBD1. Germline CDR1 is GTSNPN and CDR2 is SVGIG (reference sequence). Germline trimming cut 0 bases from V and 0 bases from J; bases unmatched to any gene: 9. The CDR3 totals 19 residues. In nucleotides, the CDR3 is TGTGCCTGGAGTGTACCCGGGACAGGGCTGAGCTCCTATAATTCACCCCTCCACTTT. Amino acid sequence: CAWSVPGTGLSSYNSPLHF.

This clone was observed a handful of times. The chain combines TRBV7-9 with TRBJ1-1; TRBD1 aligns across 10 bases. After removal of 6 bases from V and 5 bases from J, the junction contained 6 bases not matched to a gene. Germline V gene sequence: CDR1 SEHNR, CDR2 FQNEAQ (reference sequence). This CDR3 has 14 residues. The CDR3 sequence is CASSFDRGRTEAFF. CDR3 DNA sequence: TGTGCCAGCAGTTTCGACAGGGGGCGAACTGAAGCTTTCTTT. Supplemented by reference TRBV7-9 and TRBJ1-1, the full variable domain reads DTGVSQNPRHKITKRGQNVTFRCDPISEHNRLYWYRQTLGQGPEFLTYFQNEAQLEKSRLLSDRFSAERPKGSFSTLEIQRTEQGDSAMYLCASSFDRGRTEAFFGQGTRLTVV.

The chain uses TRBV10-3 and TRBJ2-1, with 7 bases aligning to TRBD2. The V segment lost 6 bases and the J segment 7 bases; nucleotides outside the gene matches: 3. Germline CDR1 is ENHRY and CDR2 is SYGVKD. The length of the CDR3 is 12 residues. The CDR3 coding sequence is TGTGCCATCAGCTACGGGGGGAATGAGCAGTTCTTC. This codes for CAISYGGNEQFF.

The CDR3 region is CASSRKLRVPGYTF. The DNA for the CDR3 is TGTGCCAGCAGTCGCAAATTGAGGGTCCCTGGCTACACCTTC. V and J are TRBV6-5 and TRBJ1-2; no firm D call. The V and J ends lost 5 bases and 7 bases respectively, with 17 bases between them. The V gene's germline CDR1 is MNHEY and CDR2 SVGAGI. The CDR3 contains 14 residues.

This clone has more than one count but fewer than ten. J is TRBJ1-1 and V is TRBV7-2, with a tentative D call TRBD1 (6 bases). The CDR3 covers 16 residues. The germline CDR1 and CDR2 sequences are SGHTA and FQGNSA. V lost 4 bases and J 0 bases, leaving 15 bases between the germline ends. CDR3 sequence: CASSWRWDNMNTEAFF. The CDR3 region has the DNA TGTGCCAGCAGCTGGCGTTGGGACAATATGAACACTGAAGCTTTCTTT.